These T cell receptor beta chains were read from a single sample in a study of T-cell memory formation after mild COVID-19. In TCRdb, the 5' RACE reads were re-called with MiXCR into one record per CDR3 protein. Found here are about 180,000 distinct CDR3 sequences, around 20% of them singletons; the top ten hold roughly 3.9%. Sequencing was done on a sample of PBMCs or a T cell subset sorted from them (not recorded which). The receptors were gathered from a man aged 18 to 29 who had mild COVID-19 (a few samples of this study predate the infection). Cell type and time point are not known. The CDR3 runs from the conserved cysteine through the conserved F or W. Each record gives: J gene, D gene, V gene, clone size, CDR3 protein, CDR3 DNA. The D gene is left open where the match is weak. Size tells how often a clone was seen (once, few, many) or the class of an expanded clone, and some rows leave it out.

j_call: TRBJ2-1; d_call: NA; v_call: TRBV5-5; clone_size: few; cdr3_aa: CASSYRIDEQFF; cdr3_nt: TGTGCCAGCAGCTATAGGATCGATGAGCAGTTCTTC
j_call: TRBJ1-5; d_call: NA; v_call: TRBV12-3/TRBV12-4; clone_size: few; cdr3_aa: CASSFLDRSLPGSSNQPQHF; cdr3_nt: TGTGCCAGCAGTTTCCTGGATCGGTCGCTCCCCGGGAGTAGCAATCAGCCCCAGCATTTT
j_call: TRBJ1-6; d_call: NA; v_call: TRBV5-6; clone_size: NA; cdr3_aa: CASSPTGAGSYNSPLHF; cdr3_nt: TGTGCCAGCAGCCCGACGGGGGCAGGATCCTATAATTCACCCCTCCACTTT
j_call: TRBJ1-1; d_call: NA; v_call: TRBV28; clone_size: NA; cdr3_aa: CASSSDLNLAFF; cdr3_nt: TGTGCCAGCAGTAGTGACCTAAACTTGGCTTTCTTT
j_call: TRBJ2-3; d_call: NA; v_call: TRBV11-1; clone_size: few; cdr3_aa: CASSLVGMGADTQYF; cdr3_nt: TGTGCCAGCAGCTTAGTAGGTATGGGTGCAGATACGCAGTATTTT
j_call: TRBJ1-5; d_call: NA; v_call: TRBV12-3/TRBV12-4; clone_size: few; cdr3_aa: CASSQSGATSGPQHF; cdr3_nt: TGTGCCAGCAGTCAAAGTGGCGCCACCTCCGGGCCCCAGCATTTT
j_call: TRBJ2-3; d_call: NA; v_call: TRBV24-1; clone_size: few; cdr3_aa: CATRKSGTDTQYF; cdr3_nt: TGTGCCACCAGAAAGTCGGGCACAGATACGCAGTATTTT
j_call: TRBJ2-3; d_call: TRBD2; v_call: TRBV11-2; clone_size: NA; cdr3_aa: CASSPAGRTDTQYF; cdr3_nt: TGTGCCAGCAGCCCAGCGGGACGCACAGATACGCAGTATTTT
j_call: TRBJ2-5; d_call: NA; v_call: TRBV5-1; clone_size: few; cdr3_aa: CASSTLSGSGETQYF; cdr3_nt: TGCGCCAGCAGCACCCTCAGCGGGTCGGGAGAGACCCAGTACTTC
j_call: TRBJ1-2; d_call: NA; v_call: TRBV20-1; clone_size: few; cdr3_aa: CSARDGGARSGYGYTF; cdr3_nt: TGCAGTGCTAGAGACGGAGGAGCCCGTTCGGGCTATGGCTACACCTTC
j_call: TRBJ2-7; d_call: NA; v_call: TRBV7-2; clone_size: few; cdr3_aa: CASSTPGLPYEQYF; cdr3_nt: TGTGCCAGCAGCACCCCGGGACTGCCCTACGAGCAGTACTTC
j_call: TRBJ2-1; d_call: NA; v_call: TRBV7-9; clone_size: medium-sized; cdr3_aa: CASSLTGDEQFF; cdr3_nt: TGTGCCAGCAGCTTAACGGGGGATGAGCAGTTCTTC
j_call: TRBJ2-1; d_call: NA; v_call: TRBV7-9; clone_size: NA; cdr3_aa: CASSLGIWNEQFF; cdr3_nt: TGTGCCAGCAGCTTAGGGATTTGGAATGAGCAGTTCTTC
j_call: TRBJ1-2; d_call: TRBD1; v_call: TRBV6-1; clone_size: few; cdr3_aa: CASVSGQGLYGYTF; cdr3_nt: TGTGCCAGCGTTTCGGGACAGGGACTTTATGGCTACACCTTC
j_call: TRBJ2-1; d_call: NA; v_call: TRBV6-1; clone_size: NA; cdr3_aa: CASWPWGISNEQFF; cdr3_nt: TGTGCCAGCTGGCCATGGGGGATCAGCAATGAGCAGTTCTTC
j_call: TRBJ2-5; d_call: NA; v_call: TRBV20-1; clone_size: NA; cdr3_aa: CSAREVEETQYF; cdr3_nt: TGCAGTGCTAGAGAGGTTGAAGAGACCCAGTACTTC
j_call: TRBJ2-1; d_call: NA; v_call: TRBV7-3; clone_size: NA; cdr3_aa: CASSPAGQGPYNEQFF; cdr3_nt: TGTGCCAGCAGCCCCGCGGGGCAGGGTCCCTACAATGAGCAGTTCTTC
j_call: TRBJ1-2; d_call: TRBD1; v_call: TRBV6-2/TRBV6-3; clone_size: NA; cdr3_aa: CASSYSHRGYGYTF; cdr3_nt: TGTGCCAGCAGTTACTCCCACAGGGGTTATGGCTACACCTTC
j_call: TRBJ2-5; d_call: NA; v_call: TRBV7-9; clone_size: NA; cdr3_aa: CASSRGGREETQYF; cdr3_nt: TGTGCCAGCAGCCGAGGGGGTAGGGAAGAGACCCAGTACTTC
j_call: TRBJ1-5; d_call: NA; v_call: TRBV20-1; clone_size: NA; cdr3_aa: CSAILERGQPQHF; cdr3_nt: TGCAGTGCTATCTTGGAGAGGGGTCAGCCCCAGCATTTT
j_call: TRBJ1-6; d_call: NA; v_call: TRBV7-2; clone_size: few; cdr3_aa: CASSPSPEWSPLHF; cdr3_nt: TGTGCCAGCAGCCCTTCGCCCGAGTGGTCACCCCTCCACTTT
j_call: TRBJ2-1; d_call: TRBD2; v_call: TRBV7-6; clone_size: NA; cdr3_aa: CASSPGTSGGANEQFF; cdr3_nt: TGTGCCAGCAGCCCCGGGACTAGCGGGGGGGCCAATGAGCAGTTCTTC
j_call: TRBJ2-2; d_call: NA; v_call: TRBV3-1; clone_size: once; cdr3_aa: CASSTANTGELFF; cdr3_nt: TGTGCCAGCTCTACCGCGAACACCGGGGAGCTGTTTTTT
j_call: TRBJ2-1; d_call: TRBD2; v_call: TRBV7-9; clone_size: NA; cdr3_aa: CASSAGGEQFF; cdr3_nt: TGTGCCAGCAGCGCGGGAGGGGAGCAGTTCTTC
j_call: TRBJ2-7; d_call: NA; v_call: TRBV27; clone_size: NA; cdr3_aa: CASSLSQGQGKYF; cdr3_nt: TGTGCCAGCAGTTTATCCCAAGGTCAGGGAAAGTACTTC
j_call: TRBJ1-6; d_call: TRBD1; v_call: TRBV5-1; clone_size: NA; cdr3_aa: CASGQDLNSPLHF; cdr3_nt: TGCGCCAGCGGACAGGATCTGAATTCACCCCTCCACTTT
j_call: TRBJ2-3; d_call: TRBD2; v_call: TRBV7-2; clone_size: NA; cdr3_aa: CASSPLAGGMNTQYF; cdr3_nt: TGTGCCAGCAGTCCATTAGCGGGGGGTATGAATACGCAGTATTTT
j_call: TRBJ1-1; d_call: NA; v_call: TRBV10-3; clone_size: NA; cdr3_aa: CAISEDTLRGAFF; cdr3_nt: TGTGCCATCAGTGAGGACACCTTAAGGGGCGCTTTCTTT
j_call: TRBJ2-1; d_call: NA; v_call: TRBV28; clone_size: few; cdr3_aa: CAIRRQSSYNEQFF; cdr3_nt: TGTGCCATCCGTCGGCAAAGCTCCTACAATGAGCAGTTCTTC
j_call: TRBJ2-2; d_call: TRBD2; v_call: TRBV12-3/TRBV12-4; clone_size: many; cdr3_aa: CASSPRGGSTGELFF; cdr3_nt: TGTGCCAGCAGCCCCCGGGGGGGAAGCACCGGGGAGCTGTTTTTT
j_call: TRBJ1-5; d_call: TRBD1; v_call: TRBV5-1; clone_size: NA; cdr3_aa: CASSLVRRTGEDQPQHF; cdr3_nt: TGCGCCAGCAGCTTGGTTAGGCGGACAGGGGAGGATCAGCCCCAGCATTTT
j_call: TRBJ1-2; d_call: NA; v_call: TRBV18; clone_size: NA; cdr3_aa: CASSPLTGGNGYTF; cdr3_nt: TGTGCCAGCTCACCCTTGACGGGAGGGAATGGCTACACCTTC
j_call: TRBJ1-1; d_call: NA; v_call: TRBV18; clone_size: NA; cdr3_aa: CASSPNTLDRLNTEAFF; cdr3_nt: TGTGCCAGCTCACCTAATACCCTAGACAGACTGAACACTGAAGCTTTCTTT
j_call: TRBJ1-3; d_call: NA; v_call: TRBV20-1; clone_size: few; cdr3_aa: CSARDPPRNTIYF; cdr3_nt: TGCAGTGCTAGAGATCCTCCGCGAAACACCATATATTTT
j_call: TRBJ1-2; d_call: NA; v_call: TRBV20-1; clone_size: NA; cdr3_aa: CSARSTGSTYYGYTF; cdr3_nt: TGCAGTGCTAGATCTACCGGCAGTACTTACTATGGCTACACCTTC
j_call: TRBJ1-1; d_call: TRBD1; v_call: TRBV7-8; clone_size: few; cdr3_aa: CASSLPRWGQMNTEAFF; cdr3_nt: TGTGCCAGCAGCTTACCCCGTTGGGGACAGATGAACACTGAAGCTTTCTTT
j_call: TRBJ1-2; d_call: NA; v_call: TRBV6-5; clone_size: few; cdr3_aa: CASRGVGVHGYTF; cdr3_nt: TGTGCCAGCAGGGGAGTAGGGGTCCATGGCTACACCTTC
j_call: TRBJ2-2; d_call: TRBD1; v_call: TRBV11-2; clone_size: few; cdr3_aa: CASSSPGTAGELFF; cdr3_nt: TGTGCCAGCAGCTCTCCCGGGACAGCCGGGGAGCTGTTTTTT
j_call: TRBJ2-5; d_call: TRBD2; v_call: TRBV7-3; clone_size: few; cdr3_aa: CASRGAGGPLETQYF; cdr3_nt: TGTGCCAGCAGAGGAGCGGGGGGGCCTTTGGAGACCCAGTACTTC
j_call: TRBJ1-6; d_call: NA; v_call: TRBV3-1; clone_size: NA; cdr3_aa: CASSQGGTVNSPLHF; cdr3_nt: TGTGCCAGCAGCCAAGGCGGGACGGTTAATTCACCCCTCCACTTT
j_call: TRBJ1-1; d_call: TRBD1; v_call: TRBV14; clone_size: few; cdr3_aa: CASSQLGTGITEAFF; cdr3_nt: TGTGCCAGCAGCCAACTTGGGACAGGGATTACTGAAGCTTTCTTT
j_call: TRBJ1-1; d_call: TRBD1; v_call: TRBV5-5; clone_size: NA; cdr3_aa: CASSSLDRLNTEAFF; cdr3_nt: TGTGCCAGCAGCTCCCTGGACAGGTTGAACACTGAAGCTTTCTTT
j_call: TRBJ2-3; d_call: NA; v_call: TRBV19; clone_size: few; cdr3_aa: CASSIGPGLTGDYTDTQYF; cdr3_nt: TGTGCCAGTAGTATAGGCCCGGGACTCACGGGAGACTACACAGATACGCAGTATTTT
j_call: TRBJ2-3; d_call: NA; v_call: TRBV20-1; clone_size: NA; cdr3_aa: CSAREPNGLPDTQYF; cdr3_nt: TGCAGTGCTAGGGAACCTAATGGCTTACCAGATACGCAGTATTTT
j_call: TRBJ1-6; d_call: TRBD1; v_call: TRBV6-6; clone_size: NA; cdr3_aa: CASARGGHNSPLHF; cdr3_nt: TGTGCCAGCGCCCGAGGGGGCCACAATTCACCCCTCCACTTT
j_call: TRBJ2-1; d_call: NA; v_call: TRBV6-2/TRBV6-3; clone_size: NA; cdr3_aa: CASSYLKNNEQFF; cdr3_nt: TGTGCCAGCAGTTACCTTAAAAACAATGAGCAGTTCTTC
j_call: TRBJ2-4; d_call: TRBD2; v_call: TRBV6-5; clone_size: NA; cdr3_aa: CASSYGRGAYKNIQYF; cdr3_nt: TGTGCCAGCAGTTACGGGAGGGGAGCCTACAAAAACATTCAGTACTTC
j_call: TRBJ2-5; d_call: NA; v_call: TRBV20-1; clone_size: NA; cdr3_aa: CSVGGGGETQYF; cdr3_nt: TGCAGTGTTGGGGGGGGCGGGGAGACCCAGTACTTC
j_call: TRBJ2-3; d_call: NA; v_call: TRBV2; clone_size: NA; cdr3_aa: CASGQASSTDTQYF; cdr3_nt: TGTGCCAGCGGGCAGGCCTCTAGCACAGATACGCAGTATTTT
j_call: TRBJ1-1; d_call: NA; v_call: TRBV10-3; clone_size: NA; cdr3_aa: CAISPIGTEAFF; cdr3_nt: TGTGCCATCAGCCCCATTGGCACTGAAGCTTTCTTT
j_call: TRBJ1-3; d_call: NA; v_call: TRBV6-2/TRBV6-3; clone_size: few; cdr3_aa: CASSPSGGNTIYF; cdr3_nt: TGTGCCAGCAGCCCATCGGGCGGAAACACCATATATTTT
j_call: TRBJ2-3; d_call: TRBD2; v_call: TRBV5-1; clone_size: NA; cdr3_aa: CASSLQLASLSTDTQYF; cdr3_nt: TGCGCCAGCAGCCTACAACTAGCGAGCCTTAGCACAGATACGCAGTATTTT
j_call: TRBJ2-1; d_call: NA; v_call: TRBV10-3; clone_size: NA; cdr3_aa: CAIGRNNEQFF; cdr3_nt: TGTGCCATCGGTAGAAACAATGAGCAGTTCTTC
j_call: TRBJ2-3; d_call: NA; v_call: TRBV24-1; clone_size: NA; cdr3_aa: CATSETGVGTDTQYF; cdr3_nt: TGTGCCACCAGTGAAACGGGGGTGGGCACAGATACGCAGTATTTT
j_call: TRBJ2-1; d_call: NA; v_call: TRBV24-1; clone_size: NA; cdr3_aa: CATSAAAGGEQFF; cdr3_nt: TGTGCCACCAGTGCGGCTGCCGGTGGGGAGCAGTTCTTC
j_call: TRBJ1-2; d_call: NA; v_call: TRBV7-2; clone_size: few; cdr3_aa: CASSFPGSYGYTF; cdr3_nt: TGTGCCAGCAGCTTCCCGGGAAGCTATGGCTACACCTTC
j_call: TRBJ2-3; d_call: NA; v_call: TRBV5-1; clone_size: NA; cdr3_aa: CASNFGGGNTDTQYF; cdr3_nt: TGCGCCAGCAACTTCGGCGGTGGGAACACAGATACGCAGTATTTT
j_call: TRBJ1-5; d_call: NA; v_call: TRBV12-3/TRBV12-4; clone_size: NA; cdr3_aa: CASTFRGSSNQPQHF; cdr3_nt: TGTGCCAGCACCTTCCGGGGTAGTAGCAATCAGCCCCAGCATTTT